This TCR beta chain emerged from a study of breast tumors, draining lymph nodes, adjacent tissues. The CDR3 is made up of 14 amino acids. CDR1 is DFQATT, CDR2 SNEGSKA, per germline (reference sequence). The V gene end was trimmed by 6 bases and the J gene end by 5 bases; junction bases not matched to a gene: 11. TCRdb ran MiXCR on the multiplex PCR reads and lists one entry per CDR3 protein. The data contain tens of thousands of distinct CDR3 sequences, 60% to 70% of them singletons. The sequencing sample was made of breast tumor tissue. The chain is built from TRBV20-1 and TRBJ2-5; 8 positions match TRBD1. The TCR originated in a female donor with breast cancer. Some clones in this sample may be carry-over from other donors' samples. The CDR3 spells CSATLQGEQETQYF. CDR3 nucleotide sequence: TGCAGTGCGACCCTACAGGGGGAGCAGGAGACCCAGTACTTC.